This TCR beta chain came from a study of cytomegalovirus exposure and HLA in healthy donors. The overall study: Falling in the Caucasian-associated ancestry cluster were less than 85% of 350 to 400 genotyped donors. General study points: Of the V segments, some could not be distinguished, including TRBV6-2 and TRBV6-3, and were excluded.

Donors sampled were nominally healthy, though unrecorded immune exposures were likely. Germline-derived CDR1 and CDR2 are SNHLY and FYNNEI. The CDR3 contains 15 residues. Trimming pared 3 bases from V and 2 bases from J, leaving 13 bases between. As to this clone: Its antigen is currently unknown. Additional DNA sequences in this sample encode the identical CDR3.

13 Jbeta primers and 60 Vbeta primers were used for the PCR. Using immunoSEQ multiplex PCR, the repertoire was profiled, and TCRdb retains in-frame clones only, with some absent. The profile shows 65,000 to 90,000 clones, less than 80% of them singletons. Specimen: PBMCs. This TCR came from a woman between 35 and 50 years old in good health and CMV-seropositive. The rearrangement links TRBV2 to TRBJ1-1; tentatively, D is TRBD1 (6 bases). The DNA of the CDR3 is TGTGCCAGCAGTGACCCAGGGACAATTAACACTGAAGCTTTCTTT. Translation gives CASSDPGTINTEAFF.